The entry below describes one T cell receptor (beta chain). Its antigen is still unknown. The trim removed 5 bases at V and 3 bases at J, leaving 5 bases unmatched. Germline V CDR1 and CDR2: SGHTA, FQGNSA. CDR3 length: 14 residues. These data are taken from a study of cytomegalovirus exposure and HLA in healthy donors. 60 Vbeta and 13 Jbeta primers were used in PCR. Clones were sequenced by immunoSEQ multiplex PCR, and TCRdb holds only the in-frame ones, with some missing. The table shows roughly 100,000 clones, with approximately 80% occurring only once. Study-level points and caveats: Cytomegalovirus association was assigned to around 150 TCR beta chains. Only CMV serostatus was available as immune exposure information. Later work found most CMV-associated TCR beta chains apparently HLA-restricted.

The clonotype was recovered from a woman in her 40s in good health and CMV-seronegative. Input material: PBMCs. The chain carries TRBV7-2 and TRBJ1-1; 8 bases line up with TRBD1. The CDR3 sequence: CASSQSGGDTEAFF. In nucleotides, the CDR3 is TGTGCCAGCAGCCAGTCAGGGGGCGACACTGAAGCTTTCTTT.